Shown below are 3 T cell receptor beta chains from a single sample sequenced in a study of regulatory T cells in long-lasting Graves disease. Noted time point: newly diagnosed GD, antithyroid drugs for less than 3 months. PBMCs were the source of the RNA used for TCR sequencing. According to the study, TCR beta libraries were built with iRepertoire HTBI primers and CDR3-region Arm-PCR. TCRdb ran MiXCR on the multiplex PCR reads and lists one entry per CDR3 protein. The profile covers roughly 400,000 distinct CDR3 sequences, with approximately 16% appearing a single time and about 23% taken by the ten largest. In addition, the sample was reused for a study of T cells in Graves' hyperthyroidism and ophthalmopathy.

Sequenced here: peripheral blood mononuclear cells (PBMCs), sampled at new diagnosis, from a patient treated with antithyroid drugs. Source of these receptors: a woman aged 18-29 years with Graves disease.

In its sample, this clonotype was seen a few times. The chain has TRBV6-1 and TRBJ2-5; no reliable D call. The V gene lost 5 bases and the J gene lost 7 bases, with 8 bases spanning the gap. There are 11 residues in the CDR3. Germline lookup yields CDR1 MNHNS and CDR2 SASEGT. The CDR3 DNA reads as TGTGCCAGCAGTAAGTGGGGGACCCAGTACTTC. Translation gives CASSKWGTQYF.

This clonotype was found many times. The rearrangement joins TRBV7-9 to TRBJ2-7, with TRBD1 identical over 7 bases. CDR1 and CDR2 from the germline V gene are SEHNR and FQNEAQ (reference sequence). The CDR3 is made up of 14 amino acids. V dropped 5 bases and J dropped 1; count of bases not matched to a gene: 5. The CDR3 protein is CASSHRDRSYEQYF. CDR3 sequence (DNA): TGTGCCAGCAGCCATCGGGACAGATCCTACGAGCAGTACTTC.

The chain joins TRBV5-6 to TRBJ2-1; a possible D gene is TRBD2 (5 bases). The CDR3 loop spans 13 amino acids. Germline loops: CDR1 SGHDT, CDR2 YYEEEE. The V end was cut by 3 bases, the J end by 6 bases, with 10 bases between. CDR3 DNA sequence: TGTGCCAGCAGCTCGACTACATCCAATGAGCAGTTCTTC. It specifies CASSSTTSNEQFF.